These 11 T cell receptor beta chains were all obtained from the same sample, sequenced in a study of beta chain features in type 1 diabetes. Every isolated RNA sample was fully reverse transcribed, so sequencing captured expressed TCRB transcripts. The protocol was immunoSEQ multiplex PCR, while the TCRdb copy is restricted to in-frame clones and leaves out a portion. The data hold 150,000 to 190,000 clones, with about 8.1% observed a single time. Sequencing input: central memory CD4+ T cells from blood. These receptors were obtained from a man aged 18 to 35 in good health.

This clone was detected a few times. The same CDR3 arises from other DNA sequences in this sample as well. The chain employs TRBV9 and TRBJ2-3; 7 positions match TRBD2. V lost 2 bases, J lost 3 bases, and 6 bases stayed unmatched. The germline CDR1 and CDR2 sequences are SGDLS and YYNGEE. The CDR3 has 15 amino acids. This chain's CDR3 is CASSVRTSVTDTQYF. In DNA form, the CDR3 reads TGTGCCAGCAGCGTCCGGACTAGTGTGACAGATACGCAGTATTTT.

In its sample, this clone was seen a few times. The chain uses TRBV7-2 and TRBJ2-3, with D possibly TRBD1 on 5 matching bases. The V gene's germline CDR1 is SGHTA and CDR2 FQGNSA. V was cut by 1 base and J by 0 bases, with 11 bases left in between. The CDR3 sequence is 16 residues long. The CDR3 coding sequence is TGTGCCAGCAGCTTAGGTGACAGACTGAGCACAGATACGCAGTATTTT. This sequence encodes CASSLGDRLSTDTQYF.

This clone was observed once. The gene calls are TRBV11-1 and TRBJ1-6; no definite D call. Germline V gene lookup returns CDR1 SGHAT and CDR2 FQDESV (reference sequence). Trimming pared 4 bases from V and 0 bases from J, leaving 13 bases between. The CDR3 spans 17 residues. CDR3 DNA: TGTGCCAGCAGCTCCGGGGTCCAAAGCTCCTATAATTCACCCCTCCACTTT. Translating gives CASSSGVQSSYNSPLHF.

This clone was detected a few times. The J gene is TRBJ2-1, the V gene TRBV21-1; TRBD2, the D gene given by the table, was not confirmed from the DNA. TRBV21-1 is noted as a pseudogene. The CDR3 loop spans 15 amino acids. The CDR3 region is CASSKMVLLYNEQFF. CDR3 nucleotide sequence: TGTGCCAGCAGCAAAATGGTACTTCTATACAATGAGCAGTTCTTC.

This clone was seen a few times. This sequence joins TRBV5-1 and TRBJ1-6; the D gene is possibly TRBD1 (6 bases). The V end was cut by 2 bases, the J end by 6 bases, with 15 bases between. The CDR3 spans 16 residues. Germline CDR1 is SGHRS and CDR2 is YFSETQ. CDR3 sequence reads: CASSFGSGQLNSPLHF. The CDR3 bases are TGCGCCAGCAGCTTTGGAAGCGGACAGCTTAATTCACCCCTCCACTTT.

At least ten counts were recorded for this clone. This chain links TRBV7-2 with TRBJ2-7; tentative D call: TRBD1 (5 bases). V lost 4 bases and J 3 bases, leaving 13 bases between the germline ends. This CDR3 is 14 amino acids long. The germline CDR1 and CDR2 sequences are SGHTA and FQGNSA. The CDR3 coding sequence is TGTGCCAGCAGCTCAGGAGTAGGGGTCTACGAGCAGTACTTC. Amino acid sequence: CASSSGVGVYEQYF.

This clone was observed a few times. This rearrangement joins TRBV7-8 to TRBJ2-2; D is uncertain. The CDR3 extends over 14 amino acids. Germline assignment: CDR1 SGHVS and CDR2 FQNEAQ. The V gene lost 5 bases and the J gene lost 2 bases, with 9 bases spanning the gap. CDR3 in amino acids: CASSDSLNTGELFF. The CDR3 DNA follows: TGTGCCAGCAGCGATAGCCTCAACACCGGGGAGCTGTTTTTT.

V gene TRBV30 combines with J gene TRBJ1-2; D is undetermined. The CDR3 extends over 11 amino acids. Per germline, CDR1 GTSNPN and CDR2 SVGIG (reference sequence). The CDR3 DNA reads TGTGCAAGGAGTTCAGGTGCTGGCTACACCTTC. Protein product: CARSSGAGYTF.

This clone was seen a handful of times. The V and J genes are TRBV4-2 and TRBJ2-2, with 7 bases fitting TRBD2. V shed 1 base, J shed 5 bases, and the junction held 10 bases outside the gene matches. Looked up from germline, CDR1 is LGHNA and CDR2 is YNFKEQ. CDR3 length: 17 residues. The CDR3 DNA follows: TGTGCCAGCAGCCAAGGGTCGGCGGGAGCATTTACCGGGGAGCTGTTTTTT. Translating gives CASSQGSAGAFTGELFF.

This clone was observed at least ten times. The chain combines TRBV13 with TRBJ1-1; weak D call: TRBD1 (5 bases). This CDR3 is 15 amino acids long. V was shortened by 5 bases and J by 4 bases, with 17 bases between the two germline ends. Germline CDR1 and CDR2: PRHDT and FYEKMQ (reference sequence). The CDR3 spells CASSPEVGGGTEAFF. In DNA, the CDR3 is TGTGCCAGCAGCCCAGAGGTGGGGGGTGGCACTGAAGCTTTCTTT.

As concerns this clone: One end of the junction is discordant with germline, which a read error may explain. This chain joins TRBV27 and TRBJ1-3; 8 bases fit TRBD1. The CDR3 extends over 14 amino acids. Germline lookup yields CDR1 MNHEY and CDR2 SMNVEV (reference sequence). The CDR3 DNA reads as TGTGCCAGCAGTTTGCGCGGACAGGGAAGCACCATATATTTT. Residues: CASSLRGQGSTIYF.